These 30 T cell receptor beta chains came from one sample sequenced in a study of blood T cells in healthy people across ages (dated by TCRdb to about 2015). Library construction relied on 5' RACE. Sequencing used an Illumina HiSeq 2500. A second roughly 6 to 12 cycle PCR used a sample-barcoded 5' primer and a J-beta primer mix. The public reads were reanalyzed by TCRdb: fastp trimming at Q25, MiXCR alignment, in-frame beta chains only. Each CDR3 protein appears once, grouped with its most common genes and DNA. The sample contains more than 800,000 distinct CDR3 sequences, less than 50% of them found a single time. Around 18% of the sample comes from the top ten. The sequencing input was blood. These receptors were obtained from a woman aged 60 to 75 in good health.

This clonotype has only a few counts. This chain joins TRBV11-2 and TRBJ2-1, with D possibly being TRBD1 (5 bases). V shed 1 base and J shed 6 bases, with 16 bases lying between them. This CDR3 comprises 16 residues. CDR1 and CDR2 from the germline V gene are SGHAT and FQNNGV. The CDR3 protein is CASSLVRRKGSNEQFF. CDR3 in DNA: TGTGCCAGCAGCTTAGTGAGACGGAAGGGGTCCAATGAGCAGTTCTTC.

The chain joins TRBV20-1 to TRBJ2-7; 9 positions agree with TRBD2. With 3 bases clipped from V and 1 base from J, the junction kept 10 bases outside the gene matches. In germline, CDR1 is DFQATT, CDR2 SNEGSKA (reference sequence). This CDR3 is 16 amino acids long. The CDR3 DNA is TGCAGTGCTAGTCCCCTCCGGGCGGGAGGGTCCTACGAGCAGTACTTC. Its translation: CSASPLRAGGSYEQYF.

The V gene is TRBV5-1, the J gene TRBJ1-1; D unresolved. This CDR3 region has 13 residues. CDR1 SGHRS and CDR2 YFSETQ come from the germline V gene. V gave up 5 bases and J gave up 0 bases, with 8 bases separating them. Written as DNA, the CDR3 is TGCGCCAGCAGGGGGAAGATGAACACTGAAGCTTTCTTT. This translates into CASRGKMNTEAFF.

The chain carries TRBV21-1 and TRBJ2-4; the DNA was not used to check the table's D call, TRBD2. The end of the DNA aligns better with TRBJ2-7, so the J call may be wrong. TRBV21-1 is classified as a pseudogene. The CDR3 runs 15 residues. The CDR3 protein is CASSKVGTSRYEQYF. DNA of the CDR3: TGTGCCAGCAGCAAAGTCGGGACCAGTAGGTACGAGCAGTACTTC.

The J gene is TRBJ2-1, the V gene TRBV20-1; the D is unclear. Between the trimmed V and J ends, which lost 0 bases and 8 bases, there was a span of 14 bases. Germline-derived CDR1 and CDR2 are DFQATT and SNEGSKA (reference sequence). The CDR3 loop spans 14 amino acids. CDR3 in amino acids: CSARDYYFPHEQFF. The CDR3, as DNA: TGCAGTGCTAGAGATTATTACTTCCCTCATGAGCAGTTCTTC.

V is TRBV11-2 and J is TRBJ2-1; TRBD2 matches 7 bases. The germline CDR1 and CDR2 sequences are SGHAT and FQNNGV. The CDR3 covers 14 residues. Trimming at V came to 5 bases and at J to 8 bases, leaving 9 bases not matched to a gene. This chain's CDR3 is CASSGSSGMYEQFF. DNA for the CDR3: TGTGCCAGCAGCGGGAGCAGCGGGATGTATGAGCAGTTCTTC.

The rearrangement links TRBV7-8 to TRBJ2-4, with unresolved D. The J call is in doubt because the DNA end fits TRBJ2-7 better. Germline CDR1 SGHVS, CDR2 FQNEAQ. This CDR3 has 18 residues. The CDR3, as DNA: TGTGCCAGCAGCTCTACCAGACTGGATCTACGATCTAGCTACGAGCAGTACTTC. Translated, it gives CASSSTRLDLRSSYEQYF.

J is TRBJ2-5 and V is TRBV11-2, with D perhaps TRBD1 or TRBD2 (5 bases each). The germline CDR1 and CDR2 sequences are SGHAT and FQNNGV. The V and J ends lost 7 bases and 4 bases respectively, with 22 bases between them. This CDR3 contains 16 residues. The CDR3 spells CASNSGVQVSPETQYF. The CDR3, as DNA: TGTGCCAGCAACTCCGGGGTACAGGTATCCCCAGAGACCCAGTACTTC.

This chain uses TRBV6-5 with TRBJ2-7, with D maybe TRBD1 (5 bases). Germline CDR1 and CDR2: MNHEY and SVGAGI. Trimming left V 2 bases short and J 1 base short, with 12 bases between. The CDR3 extends over 15 amino acids. The CDR3 spells CASSYGAKISYEQYF. CDR3 sequence (DNA): TGTGCCAGCAGTTACGGGGCGAAAATTTCCTACGAGCAGTACTTC.

The chain uses TRBV29-1 and TRBJ2-7; maybe TRBD1 (5 bases). The J call may be faulty, since TRBJ2-5 better matches the DNA end. This CDR3 has 13 residues. The germline CDR1 and CDR2 sequences are SQVTM and ANQGSEA. The CDR3 protein is CSTENQGLKTQYF. CDR3 bases: TGCAGCACCGAAAACCAGGGTTTGAAGACCCAGTACTTC.

The chain employs TRBV15 and TRBJ2-7, with 8 bases identical to TRBD2. This CDR3 contains 18 residues. Germline V CDR1 and CDR2: LNHNV, YYDKDF (reference sequence). Germline trimming cut 0 bases from V and 2 bases from J; bases unmatched to any gene: 12. CDR3 DNA: TGTGCCACCAGCAGAGATTCACCGGGACTAGGAGGTACCTACGAGCAGTACTTC. Translated, it gives CATSRDSPGLGGTYEQYF.

This chain uses TRBV11-2 with TRBJ2-1; no firm D call. The CDR3 totals 15 residues. CDR1 is SGHAT and CDR2 is FQNNGV in the germline V gene. The germline V and J ends were trimmed by 3 bases and 0 bases, with 9 bases remaining between them. Written as DNA, the CDR3 is TGTGCCAGCAGCTTCGGGCAGGACTCCTACAATGAGCAGTTCTTC. Its translation: CASSFGQDSYNEQFF. Full variable domain (remainder filled in from reference TRBV11-2 and TRBJ2-1): EAGVAQSPRYKIIEKRQSVAFWCNPISGHATLYWYQQILGQGPKLLIQFQNNGVVDDSQLPKDRFSAERLKGVDSTLKIQPAKLEDSAVYLCASSFGQDSYNEQFFGPGTRLTVL.

This clonotype was seen many times. The rearrangement links TRBV12-3 or TRBV12-4 to TRBJ2-5; no clear D gene. Trimming removed 3 bases from V and 2 bases from J, with 10 bases in between. The CDR3 length is 14 residues. Here the CDR3 reads CASSFRHRQETQYF. CDR3 DNA sequence: TGTGCCAGCAGTTTTCGCCACAGACAAGAGACCCAGTACTTC.

The table lists this clonotype with a few counts. The chain is built from TRBV20-1 and TRBJ2-1; D gene uncertain. Per germline, CDR1 DFQATT and CDR2 SNEGSKA (reference sequence). V was trimmed by 8 bases and J by 0 bases, leaving 8 bases between them. The CDR3 is made up of 12 amino acids. CDR3 in amino acids: CSHPDSYNEQFF. For the CDR3, the DNA is TGCAGTCACCCGGACTCCTACAATGAGCAGTTCTTC.

Notes on this clonotype: A much larger clone is a single base away; this may be a read error. The chain uses TRBV7-2 and TRBJ2-3; TRBD1 might be the D (5 bases). The CDR3 loop spans 14 amino acids. CDR1 is SGHTA, CDR2 FQGNSA, per germline. CDR3 residues: CASSFSPGPDMQYF. As DNA, the CDR3 is TGTGCCAGCAGCTTTAGTCCAGGGCCAGATATGCAGTATTTT.

In this sample, this clonotype turned up a few times. The chain joins TRBV7-9 to TRBJ1-2; D gene ambiguous. Germline assignment: CDR1 SEHNR and CDR2 FQNEAQ (reference sequence). The CDR3 is 14 residues long. V lost 3 bases to trimming and J lost 4 bases, with 12 bases between them. The DNA of the CDR3 is TGTGCCAGCAGCTTGGGCAGTAAAGTCTATGGCTACACCTTC. This codes for CASSLGSKVYGYTF.

As concerns this clonotype: This could be a read error, since a much larger clone is one nucleotide away. The chain combines TRBV29-1 with TRBJ2-5; 10 bases are shared with TRBD2. The DNA end is a closer match to TRBJ2-7, so the J assignment may be wrong. In germline, CDR1 is SQVTM, CDR2 ANQGSEA. The CDR3 has 16 amino acids. The CDR3 nucleotides are TGCAGCGTTGGAGAACCCGGGACTAGCGAGGCCTACGAGCAGTACTTC. Encoded protein: CSVGEPGTSEAYEQYF.

This rearrangement joins TRBV27 to TRBJ2-6; TRBD1 might be the D (5 bases). V was shortened by 7 bases and J by 1 base, with 14 bases between the two germline ends. This CDR3 has 16 residues. Germline V CDR1 and CDR2: MNHEY, SMNVEV (reference sequence). The DNA for the CDR3 is TGTGCCAGCATGTGGGGCCCTGGGTCTGGGGCCAACGTCCTGACTTTC. It yields the protein CASMWGPGSGANVLTF.

The rearrangement uses TRBV10-3 and TRBJ2-7; D unresolved. The CDR3 runs 12 residues. The V end was cut by 5 bases, the J end by 5 bases, with 10 bases between. CDR1 ENHRY and CDR2 SYGVKD come from the germline V gene. This CDR3 reads CAISPPGNEQYF. The CDR3 DNA follows: TGTGCCATCAGTCCTCCTGGGAACGAGCAGTACTTC.

The chain recombines TRBV19 with TRBJ2-3, with a weak D call TRBD2 (5 bases). There are 14 residues in the CDR3. Germline CDR1 is LNHDA and CDR2 is SQIVND (reference sequence). V was pared by 7 bases and J by 5 bases, with 16 bases between. CDR3 in amino acids: CASKSGYSGDTQYF. As DNA, the CDR3 is TGTGCCAGTAAATCGGGCTACAGCGGAGATACGCAGTATTTT.

The V and J genes are TRBV3-1 and TRBJ2-7, with TRBD2 matching 10 bases. Germline trimming cut 2 bases from V and 2 bases from J; bases unmatched to any gene: 3. Germline CDR1 and CDR2: LGHDT and YNNKEL (reference sequence). This CDR3 has 15 amino acids. The CDR3 reads CASSQKREGPYEQYF. Here the CDR3 DNA reads TGTGCCAGCAGCCAAAAGCGGGAGGGACCCTACGAGCAGTACTTC.

V and J are TRBV11-2 and TRBJ2-1; 9 positions agree with TRBD2. The J call may be in error: the DNA end matches TRBJ2-7 better. The CDR3 length is 15 residues. Germline V CDR1 and CDR2: SGHAT, FQNNGV. Here the CDR3 reads CASKISGSSYNEQYF. CDR3 coding DNA: TGTGCCAGCAAGATTAGCGGGAGTTCCTACAATGAGCAGTACTTC.

The chain links TRBV29-1 to TRBJ1-6; TRBD1 agrees at 8 bases. Trimming took 6 bases from V and 7 from J; bases not matched to a gene: 11. CDR1 SQVTM and CDR2 ANQGSEA come from the germline V gene. This CDR3 comprises 15 residues. As DNA, the CDR3 is TGCAGCGTGCAAACCTCCGGACAGGGAAATTCACCCCTCCACTTT. This translates into CSVQTSGQGNSPLHF.

The V call is TRBV29-1, the J call TRBJ2-5; 9 nucleotides align to TRBD1. The assigned J gene may be wrong: the sequence end matches TRBJ2-7 better. From germline, CDR1 is SQVTM and CDR2 ANQGSEA. The CDR3 sequence is 13 residues long. DNA of the CDR3: TGCAGCGTTGAAGTGCAGGACAGGGGCGAGCAGTACTTC. It encodes CSVEVQDRGEQYF.

V is TRBV4-1 and J is TRBJ1-6; D is perhaps TRBD1 (5 bases). The CDR3 loop spans 15 amino acids. Per germline, CDR1 MGHRA and CDR2 YSYEKL. V was shortened by 1 base and J by 5 bases, with 9 bases between the two germline ends. The CDR3 DNA reads as TGCGCCAGCAGCCAAGGACAGAACAATAATTCACCCCTCCACTTT. Its translation: CASSQGQNNNSPLHF.

The chain couples TRBV27 to TRBJ2-5; no clear D gene. Germline assignment: CDR1 MNHEY and CDR2 SMNVEV (reference sequence). V was clipped by 0 bases and J by 6 bases, with 11 bases between them. The CDR3 is 14 residues long. The CDR3 DNA sequence: TGTGCCAGCAGTTTATCTGGACCCTTCCAGACCCAGTACTTC. Translating gives CASSLSGPFQTQYF.

This clonotype was seen more than once but under ten times. The rearrangement joins TRBV10-3 to TRBJ2-7, with D maybe TRBD2 (5 bases). From germline, CDR1 is ENHRY and CDR2 SYGVKD. This CDR3 is built from 13 residues. V was clipped by 0 bases and J by 7 bases, with 10 bases between them. The CDR3 loop reads CAISESVSEEQYF. The CDR3 DNA is TGTGCCATCAGTGAGTCGGTTAGCGAAGAGCAGTACTTC.

This clonotype was observed many times. For the CDR3, the DNA is TGTGCCAGCAGCGTCAGGGTCAACACTGAAGCTTTCTTT. It specifies CASSVRVNTEAFF. The chain employs TRBV7-3 and TRBJ1-1, with D possibly TRBD1 on 5 matching bases. The length of the CDR3 is 13 residues. V was trimmed by 5 bases and J by 2 bases, leaving 9 bases between them. Germline V gene sequence: CDR1 SGHTA, CDR2 FQGTGA.

The chain uses TRBV4-1 and TRBJ2-7; D is perhaps TRBD1 (5 bases). The CDR3 covers 16 residues. V lost 3 bases, J lost 6 bases, and 21 bases lay in between. Germline V gene data show CDR1 as MGHRA and CDR2 as YSYEKL. Here the CDR3 DNA reads TGCGCCAGCAGCCAGGGTGTTCAAGGGGATCCCCTCGAGCAGTACTTC. It yields the protein CASSQGVQGDPLEQYF.

V gene TRBV29-1 combines with J gene TRBJ2-7; D may be TRBD1 or TRBD2 (5 bases each). The V end was cut by 4 bases, the J end by 2 bases, with 12 bases between. CDR1 and CDR2 from the germline V gene are SQVTM and ANQGSEA. The CDR3 runs to 13 residues. CDR3 nucleotides: TGCAGCGTTGGAGAGGGGCCCACCTACGAGCAGTACTTC. It encodes CSVGEGPTYEQYF.